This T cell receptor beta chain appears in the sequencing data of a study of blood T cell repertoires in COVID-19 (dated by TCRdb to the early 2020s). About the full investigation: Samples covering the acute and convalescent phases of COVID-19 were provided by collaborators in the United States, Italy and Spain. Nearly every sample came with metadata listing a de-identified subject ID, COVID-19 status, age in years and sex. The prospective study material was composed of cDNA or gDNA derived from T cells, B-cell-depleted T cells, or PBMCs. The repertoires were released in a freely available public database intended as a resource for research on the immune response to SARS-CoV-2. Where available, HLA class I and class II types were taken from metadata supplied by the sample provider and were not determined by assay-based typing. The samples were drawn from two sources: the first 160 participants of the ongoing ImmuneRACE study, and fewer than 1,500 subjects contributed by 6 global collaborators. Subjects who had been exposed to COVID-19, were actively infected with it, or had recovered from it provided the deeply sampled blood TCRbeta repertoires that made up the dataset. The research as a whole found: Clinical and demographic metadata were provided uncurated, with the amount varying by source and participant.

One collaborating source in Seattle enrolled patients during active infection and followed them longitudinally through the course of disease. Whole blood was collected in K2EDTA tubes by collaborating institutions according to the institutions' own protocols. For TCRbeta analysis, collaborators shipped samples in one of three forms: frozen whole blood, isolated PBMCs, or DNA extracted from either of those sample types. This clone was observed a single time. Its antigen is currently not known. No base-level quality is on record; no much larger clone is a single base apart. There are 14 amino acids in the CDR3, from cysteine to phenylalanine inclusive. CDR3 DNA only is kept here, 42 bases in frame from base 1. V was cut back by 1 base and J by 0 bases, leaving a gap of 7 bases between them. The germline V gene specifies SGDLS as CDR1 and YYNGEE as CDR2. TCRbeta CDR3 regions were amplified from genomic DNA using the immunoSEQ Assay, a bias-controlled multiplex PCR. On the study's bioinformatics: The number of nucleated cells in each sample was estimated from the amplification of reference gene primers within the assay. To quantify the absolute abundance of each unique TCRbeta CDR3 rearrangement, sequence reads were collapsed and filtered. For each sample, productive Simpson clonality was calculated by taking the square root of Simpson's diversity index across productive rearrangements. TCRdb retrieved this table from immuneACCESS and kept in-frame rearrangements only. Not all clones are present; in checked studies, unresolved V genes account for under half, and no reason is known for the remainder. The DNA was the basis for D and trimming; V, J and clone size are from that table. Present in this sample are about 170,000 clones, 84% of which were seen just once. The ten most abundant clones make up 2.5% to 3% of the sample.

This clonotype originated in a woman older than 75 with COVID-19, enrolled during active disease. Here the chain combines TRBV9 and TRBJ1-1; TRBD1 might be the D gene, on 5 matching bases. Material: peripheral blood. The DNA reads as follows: TGTGCCAGCAGCGTAACGACAGTGAACACTGAAGCTTTCTTT. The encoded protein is CASSVTTVNTEAFF. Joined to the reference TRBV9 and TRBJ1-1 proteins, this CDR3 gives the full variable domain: DSGVTQTPKHLITATGQRVTLRCSPRSGDLSVYWYQQSLDQGLQFLIQYYNGEERAKGNILERFSAQQFPDLHSELNLSSLELGDSALYFCASSVTTVNTEAFFGQGTRLTVV.